This entry features one TCR beta chain sequence. What it recognizes is unknown. Clones were sequenced by immunoSEQ multiplex PCR, and TCRdb holds only the in-frame ones, with some missing. The sample holds some 95,000 clones, about 85% seen once. Germline CDR1 and CDR2: SGHRS and YFSETQ. J was trimmed by 2 bases and V by 4 bases; bases with no gene match: 6. CDR3 length equals 16 residues. This sample stems from a study of OX40 agonist ivuxolimab in advanced cancers. Study at large: Dose-escalation patients suffered from hepatocellular carcinoma, melanoma, renal cell or head and neck cancer. Of the patients, three showed partial responses, one with hepatocellular carcinoma and two with cutaneous melanoma.

Notes on the study in general: Nonresponders included some who also had low normalized T-cell clonal expansion.

This chain joins TRBV5-1 and TRBJ2-2, with 9 bases aligning to TRBD1. The source was CD4+ or CD8+ T cells sorted from blood, collected in a trial of the OX40 agonist ivuxolimab. The TCR comes from an adult with an advanced solid tumor such as melanoma, head and neck, liver or kidney cancer. The CDR3: CASSGGDRVNTGELFF. The DNA for the CDR3 is TGCGCCAGCAGCGGTGGGGACAGGGTAAACACCGGGGAGCTGTTTTTT.